These 2 T cell receptor beta chains were sequenced from one sample in a study of memory CD4+ T cells and cytomegalovirus serostatus. The sort gate was single viable CD3+CD4+CD8-CD45RO+ cells for memory CD4+ T cells. Only in-frame clones appear in the TCRdb table, and some are missing; sequencing was by immunoSEQ multiplex PCR. The sample lists 60,000 to 70,000 clones, 75% to 80% occurring once. Material: memory CD4+ T cells from blood. Source of these receptors: an adult in good health and CMV-seropositive.

J is TRBJ2-7 and V is TRBV6-5, with 13 bases lining up with TRBD2. Germline V lookup: CDR1 MNHEY, CDR2 SVGAGI. This CDR3 is 14 amino acids long. The V segment lost 4 bases and the J segment 7 bases; nucleotides outside the gene matches: 4. Here the CDR3 DNA reads TGTGCCAGCAGTTGGACTAGCGGGAGCATGGAGCAGTACTTC. Its protein product is CASSWTSGSMEQYF.

The sample holds many counts of this clone. The J gene is TRBJ2-3, the V gene TRBV5-4; possible D gene TRBD2, 6 bases. The germline gives CDR1 SGHNT, CDR2 YYREEE (reference sequence). The ends were cut back, 4 bases at V and 0 bases at J, with 12 bases in the middle. The CDR3 sequence is 15 residues long. Here the CDR3 reads CASSPGLASTDTQYF. In DNA, the CDR3 is TGTGCCAGCAGCCCGGGACTGGCCAGCACAGATACGCAGTATTTT.